The clone carrying this T cell receptor (beta chain) was observed a handful of times. Its antigen is undetermined. The germline V gene encodes CDR1 SEHNR and CDR2 FQNEAQ (reference sequence). The V end was cut by 1 base, the J end by 2 bases, with 14 bases between. CDR3 length: 16 amino acids. This record belongs to a study of shared clonotypes between healthy human individuals. Study outcomes and limitations: Clonotype sharing across donors was expected to vary with sequencing depth. Roughly 4.6% of naive CD4 clonotypes were common to four donors.

The DNA input per sorted-subset replicate PCR was about 190 ng, corresponding to some 33,000 T cell genomes. TCRdb's table, derived via immunoSEQ multiplex PCR, lists solely in-frame clones and lacks some. This sample has hundreds of thousands of clones, with more than 70% found just once. Sample: memory CD4+ T cells sorted from blood. Subset meaning: CD45RA-negative fraction. This TCR was sampled from a woman in her twenties or thirties in good health. The chain combines TRBV7-9 with TRBJ2-5, with D possibly TRBD1 on 5 matching bases. CDR3 sequence reads: CASSLGWGIRQETQYF. For the CDR3, the DNA is TGTGCCAGCAGCTTAGGTTGGGGCATACGGCAAGAGACCCAGTACTTC.